The next 25 T cell receptor beta chains were all read from a single sample in a study of blood T cell repertoires in COVID-19. Some clones are missing from TCRdb's copy, which holds only in-frame ones; the method was immunoSEQ multiplex PCR. The profile shows fewer than 200,000 clones, around 82% of them singletons. Material for sequencing was peripheral blood. Every receptor here comes from a man aged 55 to 70 who had recovered from COVID-19.

This clone is a singleton in its sample. This sequence joins TRBV7-9 and TRBJ1-2; 8 bases are shared with TRBD1. Unmatched junction bases numbered 9, after V lost 4 bases and J lost 8 bases. The CDR3 is made up of 14 amino acids. Germline V gene data show CDR1 as SEHNR and CDR2 as FQNEAQ (reference sequence). For the CDR3, the DNA is TGTGCCAGCAGCTCTGCCGGGACAGGCGGCGGCTACACCTTC. It yields the protein CASSSAGTGGGYTF. Full variable domain (remainder filled in from reference TRBV7-9 and TRBJ1-2): DTGVSQNPRHKITKRGQNVTFRCDPISEHNRLYWYRQTLGQGPEFLTYFQNEAQLEKSRLLSDRFSAERPKGSFSTLEIQRTEQGDSAMYLCASSSAGTGGGYTFGSGTRLTVV.

CDR3 sequence reads: CATSDGATYGYTF. The CDR3 DNA reads as TGTGCCACCAGTGATGGGGCAACCTATGGCTACACCTTC. V is TRBV24-1 and J is TRBJ1-2; D is perhaps TRBD1 (5 bases). The CDR3 runs 13 residues. The germline V and J ends were trimmed by 3 bases and 4 bases, with 8 bases remaining between them. Germline V CDR1 and CDR2: KGHDR, SFDVKD.

The chain uses TRBV3-1 (or the pseudogene TRBV3-2) and TRBJ2-3, with D possibly TRBD1 on 6 matching bases. Trimming stripped 3 bases from V and 6 bases from J, with 10 bases between. Germline CDR1 LGHDT, CDR2 YNNKEL (reference sequence). This CDR3 is 13 amino acids long. The CDR3 DNA is TGTGCCAGCAGCCATACAGGGTTGGATACGCAGTATTTT. Amino acids: CASSHTGLDTQYF.

The genes are TRBV5-4 and TRBJ1-4, with a tentative D call TRBD1 (5 bases). This CDR3 has 14 residues. With 0 bases removed from V and 8 bases from J, the gap between germline ends came to 11 bases. Germline lookup yields CDR1 SGHNT and CDR2 YYREEE (reference sequence). The CDR3 region is CASSLDRFGEKLFF. The CDR3 DNA sequence: TGTGCCAGCAGCTTGGACAGGTTTGGGGAAAAACTGTTTTTT.

This clone has a handful of counts. The chain carries TRBV9 and TRBJ1-6; 10 nucleotides align to TRBD1. Germline trimming cut 3 bases from V and 10 bases from J; bases unmatched to any gene: 10. There are 16 residues in the CDR3. CDR1 and CDR2 (germline): SGDLS, YYNGEE. The DNA for the CDR3 is TGTGCCAGCAGCGCCGACAGGGGGCCACTGGGATCACCCCTCCACTTT. Its protein product is CASSADRGPLGSPLHF.

The chain links TRBV5-1 to TRBJ2-1; 7 nucleotides match TRBD1. The trim removed 5 bases at V and 2 bases at J, leaving 10 bases unmatched. The germline V gene has CDR1 SGHRS and CDR2 YFSETQ. The CDR3 totals 16 residues. The CDR3 DNA follows: TGCGCCAGCAGGATTGGGACAGTAGGGACCTACAATGAGCAGTTCTTC. Translated, it gives CASRIGTVGTYNEQFF.

A single count supports this clone. CDR3 sequence reads: CSASRGGRGYTF. The CDR3 DNA reads TGCAGCGCGAGTCGGGGGGGCCGGGGCTACACCTTC. V gene TRBV20-1 combines with J gene TRBJ1-2; weak D call: TRBD1 (6 bases). The CDR3 length is 12 residues. CDR1 and CDR2 from the germline V gene are DFQATT and SNEGSKA (reference sequence).

The V gene is TRBV29-1, the J gene TRBJ2-5, with D perhaps TRBD2 (5 bases). Trimming shortened V by 6 bases and J by 0 bases, and 8 bases separated the two germline ends. CDR3 size: 12 residues. Looked up from germline, CDR1 is SQVTM and CDR2 is ANQGSEA. Written as DNA, the CDR3 is TGCAGCGTGAGGGAGTACCAAGAGACCCAGTACTTC. Translated: CSVREYQETQYF.

This clone was seen a single time. Written as DNA, the CDR3 is TGTGCCAGCAGCTTGGCGGGGACTAGGGGGTACGAGCAGTACTTC. Protein sequence: CASSLAGTRGYEQYF. The chain couples TRBV5-4 to TRBJ2-7; the match to TRBD2 covers 8 bases. The V segment lost 0 bases and the J segment 4 bases; nucleotides outside the gene matches: 6. The CDR3 loop spans 15 amino acids. Per the germline V gene, CDR1 is SGHNT and CDR2 is YYREEE (reference sequence).

This clone has a handful of counts. For the CDR3, the DNA is TGCAGCGTTGACCCCAACAGGGGCTATGGCTACACCTTC. Amino acid sequence: CSVDPNRGYGYTF. J is TRBJ1-2 and V is TRBV29-1; TRBD1 matches at 7 bases. The J segment lost 4 bases and the V segment lost 3 bases, leaving 5 bases of the junction unmatched. The length of the CDR3 is 13 residues. Germline CDR1 and CDR2: SQVTM and ANQGSEA.

The V call is TRBV14, the J call TRBJ2-7; a weak D match, TRBD1 (6 bases). The ends were cut back, 6 bases at V and 6 bases at J, with 12 bases in the middle. This CDR3 has 12 residues. Germline CDR1 reads SGHDN; CDR2 reads FVKESK. The CDR3 region is CASSRTEAEQYF. The CDR3, as DNA: TGTGCCAGCAGTCGGACAGAAGCCGAGCAGTACTTC.

The chain is built from TRBV24-1 and TRBJ2-2, with D possibly being TRBD2 (5 bases). V shed 5 bases and J shed 0 bases, with 24 bases lying between them. Germline V gene data show CDR1 as KGHDR and CDR2 as SFDVKD. The CDR3 is made up of 20 amino acids. Here the CDR3 DNA reads TGTGCCACCAGTGCCTCGACGGGTTCGAGCCTAGCCGCGAACACCGGGGAGCTGTTTTTT. The encoded protein is CATSASTGSSLAANTGELFF.

The gene calls are TRBV7-9 and TRBJ1-1; D might be TRBD1 (5 bases). The CDR3 contains 14 residues. Germline V gene sequence: CDR1 SEHNR, CDR2 FQNEAQ (reference sequence). Trimming cost V 0 bases and J 4 bases, with 9 bases left between them. Written as DNA, the CDR3 is TGTGCCAGCAGCTTAGCAGGGGCACTCACTGAAGCTTTCTTT. It encodes CASSLAGALTEAFF.

This chain joins TRBV25-1 and TRBJ2-5; a possible D gene is TRBD1 (6 bases). The CDR3 contains 13 residues. Trimming cost V 3 bases and J 5 bases, with 10 bases left between them. Germline CDR1 reads MGHDK; CDR2 reads SYGVNS. The chain's CDR3 is CASSEPQGETQYF. CDR3 nucleotides: TGTGCCAGCAGTGAGCCCCAGGGGGAGACCCAGTACTTC.

This chain uses TRBV12-3 or TRBV12-4 with TRBJ2-1, with 7 bases aligning to TRBD1. The CDR3 is 13 amino acids. The V and J ends lost 6 bases and 4 bases, in that order; junction bases with no gene match: 3. CDR3 nucleotides: TGTGCCAGCAGCCCGGGACAGTACAATGAGCAGTTCTTC. Amino acid sequence: CASSPGQYNEQFF.

The gene calls are TRBV7-9 and TRBJ1-4; D perhaps matches TRBD1 (6 bases). Per germline, CDR1 SEHNR and CDR2 FQNEAQ (reference sequence). With 5 bases removed from V and 0 bases from J, the gap between germline ends came to 10 bases. The CDR3 totals 15 residues. The CDR3 DNA follows: TGTGCCAGCAGCCCACGACAGGCAACTAATGAAAAACTGTTTTTT. Its protein is CASSPRQATNEKLFF. Filled out from reference TRBV7-9 and TRBJ1-4, the complete variable domain reads DTGVSQNPRHKITKRGQNVTFRCDPISEHNRLYWYRQTLGQGPEFLTYFQNEAQLEKSRLLSDRFSAERPKGSFSTLEIQRTEQGDSAMYLCASSPRQATNEKLFFGSGTQLSVL.

The rearrangement links TRBV5-4 to TRBJ2-3, with TRBD1 matching over 9 bases. J gave up 1 base and V 4 bases, and 7 bases lay outside the gene matches. CDR1 and CDR2 from the germline V gene are SGHNT and YYREEE (reference sequence). The CDR3 runs 16 residues. The CDR3 here is CASSPTRDRGTDTQYF. CDR3 sequence (DNA): TGTGCCAGCAGCCCGACCCGGGACAGGGGCACAGATACGCAGTATTTT.

The gene calls are TRBV11-2 and TRBJ1-5; a possible D gene is TRBD1 (5 bases). This CDR3 is 14 amino acids long. The germline CDR1 and CDR2 sequences are SGHAT and FQNNGV. Between the trimmed V and J ends, which lost 6 bases and 3 bases, there was a span of 12 bases. The CDR3 region is CASSPSTVNQPQHF. The CDR3, as DNA: TGTGCCAGCAGTCCGTCGACAGTCAATCAGCCCCAGCATTTT.

The chain recombines TRBV6-5 with TRBJ2-7, with a tentative D call TRBD2 (5 bases). Between the trimmed V and J ends, which lost 2 bases and 3 bases, there was a span of 8 bases. Germline values: CDR1 MNHEY, CDR2 SVGAGI. The CDR3 has 13 residues. CDR3 DNA sequence: TGTGCCAGCAGTTACGTTCGGGGCTACGAGCAGTACTTC. Its translation: CASSYVRGYEQYF.

This clone was found once. The chain joins TRBV21-1 to TRBJ1-2; no check of the table's D call, TRBD1, against the DNA was made. TRBV21-1 corresponds to a pseudogene. The CDR3 extends over 15 amino acids. CDR3 coding DNA: TGTGCCAGCAGCAAAGCGAGCCAGGTCGGCTATGGCTACACCTTC. Protein product: CASSKASQVGYGYTF.

This chain links TRBV11-2 with TRBJ2-3, with a possible D match to TRBD1 (5 bases). From germline, CDR1 is SGHAT and CDR2 FQNNGV. The V end was cut by 5 bases, the J end by 3 bases, with 21 bases between. This CDR3 is 17 amino acids long. CDR3 in DNA: TGTGCCAGCAGCCCCAGGACAACAACCGATATTACAGATACGCAGTATTTT. Translation: CASSPRTTTDITDTQYF. The variable domain in full, completed from reference TRBV11-2 and TRBJ2-3, reads EAGVAQSPRYKIIEKRQSVAFWCNPISGHATLYWYQQILGQGPKLLIQFQNNGVVDDSQLPKDRFSAERLKGVDSTLKIQPAKLEDSAVYLCASSPRTTTDITDTQYFGPGTRLTVL.

This clone came up a few times. J is TRBJ2-3 and V is TRBV5-4, with 8 bases matching TRBD1. Trimming took 4 bases from V and 2 from J; bases not matched to a gene: 12. Germline V CDR1 and CDR2: SGHNT, YYREEE (reference sequence). The CDR3 runs 17 residues. The CDR3 protein is CASSPTDQGAYTDTQYF. Written as DNA, the CDR3 is TGTGCCAGCAGCCCGACCGACCAGGGGGCTTACACAGATACGCAGTATTTT.

The chain has TRBV24-1 and TRBJ2-3; maybe TRBD2 (6 bases). The CDR3 is 16 amino acids. Trimming cost V 3 bases and J 6 bases, with 18 bases left between them. CDR1 and CDR2 from the germline V gene are KGHDR and SFDVKD. The CDR3 DNA is TGTGCCACCAGTGATGTCGGGGGAAGGTCTTCCGATACGCAGTATTTT. It yields the protein CATSDVGGRSSDTQYF.

This chain uses TRBV15 with TRBJ1-2; possibly TRBD1 for D (6 bases). V was trimmed by 8 bases and J by 6 bases, leaving 19 bases between them. Per the germline V gene, CDR1 is LNHNV and CDR2 is YYDKDF (reference sequence). This CDR3 is built from 14 residues. Here the CDR3 reads CATSFDRGADGYTF. The CDR3 coding sequence is TGTGCCACCTCCTTTGACCGGGGGGCAGATGGCTACACCTTC.

Only one count was recorded for this clone. The DNA of the CDR3 is TGTGCCAGCAGCCAAGCAGGAAACACCATATATTTT. It yields the protein CASSQAGNTIYF. The V call is TRBV3-1 (or the pseudogene TRBV3-2), the J call TRBJ1-3, with D unresolved. The CDR3 has 12 amino acids. Trimming cost V 1 base and J 4 bases, with 2 bases left between them. Germline lookup yields CDR1 LGHDT and CDR2 YNNKEL (reference sequence).